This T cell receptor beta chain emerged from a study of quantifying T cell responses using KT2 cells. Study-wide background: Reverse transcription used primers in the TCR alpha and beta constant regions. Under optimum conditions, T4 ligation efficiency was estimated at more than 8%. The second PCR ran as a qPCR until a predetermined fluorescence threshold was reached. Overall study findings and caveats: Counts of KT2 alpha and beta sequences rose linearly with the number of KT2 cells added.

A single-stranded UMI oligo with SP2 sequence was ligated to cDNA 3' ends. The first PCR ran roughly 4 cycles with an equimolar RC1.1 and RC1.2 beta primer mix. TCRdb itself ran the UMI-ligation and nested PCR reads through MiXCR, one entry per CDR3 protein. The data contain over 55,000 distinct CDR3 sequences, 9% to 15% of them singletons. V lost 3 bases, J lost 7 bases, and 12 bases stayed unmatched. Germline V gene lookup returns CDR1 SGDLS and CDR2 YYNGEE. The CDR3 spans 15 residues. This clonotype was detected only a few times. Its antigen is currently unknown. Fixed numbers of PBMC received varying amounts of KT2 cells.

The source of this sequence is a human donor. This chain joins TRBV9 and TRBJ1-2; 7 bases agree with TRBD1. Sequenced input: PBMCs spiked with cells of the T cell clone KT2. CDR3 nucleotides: TGTGCCAGCAGCGCAACATCTACAGGGGTTGCTGGCTACACCTTC. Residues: CASSATSTGVAGYTF.